This T cell receptor beta chain derives from a study of T cell responses to AZD1222 COVID-19 vaccine. Study observations and caveats: Spike-wide coverage was observed for vaccine-associated CD4 TCRs, with dominant responses at 160-218 and 743-854. Nearly half of spike-specific TCRs reportedly target variant regions that are unmutated in the B.1.351 and B.1.1.7 variants.

Second-dose intervals of approximately 4 or approximately 12 weeks were pooled. On this clone: No antigen is known for it.

The repertoire was sequenced with immunoSEQ multiplex PCR; TCRdb's copy has only in-frame clones and lacks some. The profile shows 120,000 to 150,000 clones, almost 95% of them singletons. The V and J ends lost 6 bases and 4 bases, in that order; junction bases with no gene match: 10. The germline V gene encodes CDR1 LGHDT and CDR2 YNNKEL (reference sequence). The CDR3 length is 15 residues. The sequence derives from an adult who received the AZD1222 COVID-19 vaccine. V usage is TRBV3-1 (or the pseudogene TRBV3-2) and J usage is TRBJ2-7; 9 bases are a match to TRBD1. The sample in question was peripheral blood, obtained 28 days after the second AZD1222 dose. The CDR3 DNA is TGTGCCAGCAGTTCACCTGGGACAGGGCAGTACGAGCAGTACTTC. Residues: CASSSPGTGQYEQYF.